Given below is one TCR beta chain in context. Its antigen is not known. Positively selected for CCR7, the CD45RO-negative cells used as naive CD8 cells excluded terminally differentiated effector memory CD45RA+ cells. The sample is drawn from a study of shared clonotypes between healthy human individuals. At the level of the study: Researchers assigned three CD4 naive, three CD4 memory, two CD8 naive and one CD8 memory plate to each donor.

Repertoires were generated with immunoSEQ multiplex PCR, while TCRdb's copy carries only in-frame clones and drops some. Counted here are hundreds of thousands of clones, 90% to 97% occurring once; the ten biggest clones make up around 0.21%. With V trimmed by 1 base and J by 7 bases, 10 bases remained unmatched. Germline V gene lookup returns CDR1 MGHRA and CDR2 YSYEKL. The CDR3 is made up of 16 amino acids. Study-wide points: A handful of donors had around 5.2% of their naive CD4 clonotypes in common. Non-shared clonotypes had lower generation probabilities than those shared by all four donors.

The specimen was naive CD8+ T cells sorted from blood. This receptor was taken from a young man in good health. J is TRBJ2-1 and V is TRBV4-1; 7 bases match TRBD2. CDR3 sequence (DNA): TGCGCCAGCAGCCAAGGGGCGGGAGTCGTTTTGAATGAGCAGTTCTTC. The encoded protein is CASSQGAGVVLNEQFF.